The 18 T cell receptor beta chains listed next were all sequenced from one sample in a study of cytomegalovirus exposure and HLA in healthy donors. PCR amplification relied on 60 Vbeta primers (plus 13 Jbeta primers). Sequencing used immunoSEQ multiplex PCR; TCRdb keeps in-frame clones, though not all of them. The sample holds roughly 150,000 clones; around 73% are singletons and the top ten take about 4.9%. Source material: PBMCs. The source is a woman aged 18-29 years in good health and CMV-seropositive.

The chain uses TRBV4-1 and TRBJ2-3, with TRBD2 identical over 10 bases. This CDR3 region has 15 residues. CDR1 is MGHRA, CDR2 YSYEKL, per germline. The J segment lost 1 base and the V segment lost 6 bases, leaving 4 bases of the junction unmatched. CDR3 amino acids: CASSPGTSGTDTQYF. CDR3 nucleotide sequence: TGCGCCAGCAGTCCCGGGACTAGCGGCACAGATACGCAGTATTTT.

J is TRBJ1-1 and V is TRBV7-9; tentative D call: TRBD1 (6 bases). Trimming took off 4 bases at V and 1 base at J, with 13 bases between the two ends. CDR3 size: 15 residues. Germline loops: CDR1 SEHNR, CDR2 FQNEAQ (reference sequence). CDR3 protein: CASSSVGAGNTEAFF. CDR3 in DNA: TGTGCCAGCAGCTCAGTGGGGGCGGGGAACACTGAAGCTTTCTTT.

The V gene is TRBV13, the J gene TRBJ2-7, with 8 bases matching TRBD2. Germline CDR1 reads PRHDT; CDR2 reads FYEKMQ (reference sequence). The CDR3 has 16 residues. The junction had 12 bases not matched to a gene; V was cut back by 4 bases and J by 4 bases. The CDR3 DNA reads as TGTGCCAGCAGCTCCTCTTTCGGGGGGGCCCGGTACGAGCAGTACTTC. Protein sequence: CASSSSFGGARYEQYF. The complete variable domain, with remaining parts taken from reference TRBV13 and TRBJ2-7, reads AAGVIQSPRHLIKEKRETATLKCYPIPRHDTVYWYQQGPGQDPQFLISFYEKMQSDKGSIPDRFSAQQFSDYHSELNMSSLELGDSALYFCASSSSFGGARYEQYFGPGTRLTVT.

The V and J genes are TRBV6-4 and TRBJ2-2; D may be TRBD2 (6 bases). Trimming took 0 bases from V and 4 from J, leaving 12 bases between them. Germline assignment: CDR1 MRHNA and CDR2 SNTAGT. The CDR3 is 16 amino acids. CDR3 amino acids: CASSDSPGVGTGELFF. CDR3 sequence (DNA): TGTGCCAGCAGTGACTCGCCGGGGGTTGGCACCGGGGAGCTGTTTTTT.

The chain couples TRBV7-8 to TRBJ2-7; 12 bases fit TRBD1. V was pared by 5 bases and J by 3 bases, with 14 bases of the junction left unmatched. The CDR3 spans 18 residues. CDR1 is SGHVS, CDR2 FQNEAQ, per germline. For the CDR3, the DNA is TGTGCCAGCAGCCTGGAGGAAGGGACAGGGGGCCTGCGCTACGAGCAGTACTTC. This sequence encodes CASSLEEGTGGLRYEQYF.

The rearrangement joins TRBV9 to TRBJ2-5; 13 bases match TRBD2. J gave up 0 bases and V 0 bases, and 5 bases lay outside the gene matches. CDR1 is SGDLS and CDR2 is YYNGEE in the germline V gene. This CDR3 is 18 amino acids long. CDR3 amino acids: CASSVGTSGGYNQETQYF. CDR3 nucleotides: TGTGCCAGCAGCGTAGGGACTAGCGGGGGTTACAACCAAGAGACCCAGTACTTC.

This chain connects TRBV11-2 to TRBJ2-3; perhaps TRBD1 as D (6 bases). V was pared by 5 bases and J by 1 base, with 13 bases between. The CDR3 consists of 15 residues. Germline CDR1 SGHAT, CDR2 FQNNGV. In nucleotides, the CDR3 is TGTGCCAGCAGCCTAGGACAGCCCGGCACAGATACGCAGTATTTT. Translated, it gives CASSLGQPGTDTQYF.

In this sample, this clone turned up a few times. CDR3 nucleotides: TGTGCCAGCAAACCGGGACAGGGCAGCTACGAGCAGTACTTC. Residues: CASKPGQGSYEQYF. This chain connects TRBV2 to TRBJ2-7; 9 bases are shared with TRBD1. V shed 7 bases and J 3 bases; nucleotides not matched to a gene: 7. CDR1 is SNHLY, CDR2 FYNNEI, per germline. The CDR3 covers 14 residues.

This rearrangement joins TRBV7-2 to TRBJ1-4; D remains unclear. Trimming pared 5 bases from V and 0 bases from J, leaving 13 bases between. The CDR3 sequence is 16 residues long. CDR1 is SGHTA, CDR2 FQGNSA, per germline. As DNA, the CDR3 is TGTGCCAGCAGCCACCAGACTGGAGCAACTAATGAAAAACTGTTTTTT. As protein: CASSHQTGATNEKLFF.

The chain employs TRBV7-2 and TRBJ2-7, with D possibly TRBD2 on 7 matching bases. This CDR3 comprises 16 residues. V dropped 2 bases and J dropped 0 bases, with 14 bases sitting between them. The germline gives CDR1 SGHTA, CDR2 FQGNSA. The CDR3 spells CASSLRRGDYSYEQYF. The DNA of the CDR3 is TGTGCCAGCAGCTTAAGGAGGGGGGACTACTCCTACGAGCAGTACTTC.

In this sample, this clone turned up once. The rearrangement joins TRBV28 to TRBJ1-1; no definite D call. Germline V gene data show CDR1 as MDHEN and CDR2 as SYDVKM. V lost 8 bases to trimming and J lost 7 bases, with 17 bases between them. The CDR3 has 13 residues. CDR3 residues: CASQGRDTLEAFF. In DNA form, the CDR3 reads TGTGCCAGCCAAGGGCGGGATACGCTTGAAGCTTTCTTT. Full variable domain (missing parts from reference TRBV28 and TRBJ1-1): DVKVTQSSRYLVKRTGEKVFLECVQDMDHENMFWYRQDPGLGLRLIYFSYDVKMKEKGDIPEGYSVSREKKERFSLILESASTNQTSMYLCASQGRDTLEAFFGQGTRLTVV.

In the case of this clone: This sample also contains other DNA sequences that code for the same CDR3. The CDR3 DNA reads as TGTGCCAGCAGTGAGCAGGGGACTCAGCCCCAGCATTTT. Translating gives CASSEQGTQPQHF. The rearrangement uses TRBV2 and TRBJ1-5; a weak D match, TRBD1 (6 bases). The CDR3 is 13 amino acids. Between the trimmed V and J ends, which lost 3 bases and 6 bases, there was a span of 9 bases. Germline V gene data show CDR1 as SNHLY and CDR2 as FYNNEI.

The chain couples TRBV9 to TRBJ2-1; 10 nucleotides agree with TRBD2. V trimming: 5 bases; J trimming: 4 bases; junction bases outside the gene matches: 12. Germline CDR1 and CDR2: SGDLS and YYNGEE. The CDR3 is 17 residues long. The CDR3 region is CASSSRVASGGYNEQFF. The CDR3 DNA reads TGTGCCAGCAGTTCAAGGGTGGCTAGCGGGGGTTACAATGAGCAGTTCTTC.

Only one count was recorded for this clone. The chain combines TRBV6-6 with TRBJ1-2; 7 nucleotides align to TRBD1. The CDR3 covers 13 residues. Germline loops: CDR1 MNHNY, CDR2 SVGAGI (reference sequence). J gave up 6 bases and V 6 bases, and 7 bases lay outside the gene matches. CDR3 nucleotides: TGTGCCAGCAGCAGACAGGGAGACCATGGCTACACCTTC. It yields the protein CASSRQGDHGYTF.

The chain's CDR3 is CASSVAPDTSVTGELFF. In DNA form, the CDR3 reads TGTGCCAGCAGCGTAGCCCCGGACACGTCCGTAACCGGGGAGCTGTTTTTT. The V call is TRBV9, the J call TRBJ2-2; D perhaps matches TRBD1 (5 bases). CDR1 is SGDLS, CDR2 YYNGEE, per germline. CDR3 length: 17 residues. The ends were cut back, 0 bases at V and 5 bases at J, with 17 bases in the middle.

This chain connects TRBV19 to TRBJ1-3; 10 positions match TRBD1. CDR1 and CDR2 from the germline V gene are LNHDA and SQIVND (reference sequence). This CDR3 has 14 residues. Trimming removed 10 bases from V and 4 bases from J; junction bases left unmatched: 7. The CDR3 is CATTDRGNGNTIYF. CDR3 in DNA: TGTGCCACCACGGACAGGGGGAACGGAAACACCATATATTTT.

The chain joins TRBV20-1 to TRBJ2-7; the D gene is possibly TRBD2 (5 bases). V was cut by 4 bases and J by 7 bases, with 11 bases left in between. Germline loops: CDR1 DFQATT, CDR2 SNEGSKA (reference sequence). The CDR3 spans 11 residues. Here the CDR3 DNA reads TGCAGTGCTAACGGACGGGGAGAGCAGTACTTC. As protein: CSANGRGEQYF.

Only one count was recorded for this clone. CDR3 loop: CAFSRGAQDTQYF. The CDR3 nucleotides read TGTGCCTTTTCCCGGGGGGCCCAAGATACGCAGTATTTT. This rearrangement joins TRBV7-2 to TRBJ2-3, with a tentative D call TRBD2 (7 bases). The germline gives CDR1 SGHTA, CDR2 FQGNSA. The V and J ends lost 11 bases and 5 bases respectively, with 17 bases between them. CDR3 length: 13 amino acids.